The rows below give T cell receptor beta chains drawn from one sample of a study of control samples from healthy donors and cancer patients. Repertoires were generated with immunoSEQ multiplex PCR, while TCRdb's copy carries only in-frame clones and drops some. In the table there are around 180,000 clones, just over 85% of which are singletons. Sample: blood. Source of these receptors: a woman aged 30 to 39 in good health. CDR3s include the opening cysteine and the closing phenylalanine or tryptophan. A D gene is named only where the DNA matches it firmly. Expanded clones are given a class, and other clones once, few, many or no size at all.

v_gene	len	j_gene	abundance	d_gene	CDR3nt	CDR3aa
TRBV6-2/TRBV6-3	18	TRBJ2-6	.	.	TGTGCCAGCAGTTCCGGGACCGCGATATATTCTGGGGCCAACGTCCTGACTTTC	CASSSGTAIYSGANVLTF
TRBV3-1/TRBV3-2	17	TRBJ1-1	.	.	TGTGCCAGCAGCCAAGATCTTCTAATGGGGGCTGGAACTGAAGCTTTCTTT	CASSQDLLMGAGTEAFF
TRBV7-9	14	TRBJ1-3	.	.	TGTGCCAGCAGTCATGCGAGCTCTGGAAACACCATATATTTT	CASSHASSGNTIYF
TRBV6-1	16	TRBJ1-2	.	.	TGTGCCAGCAGTGAACTTTTAGGCGACGGGAACTATGGCTACACCTTC	CASSELLGDGNYGYTF
TRBV9	16	TRBJ2-6	.	.	TGTGCCAGCAGCGTAGCTGGGGCCTCTGGGGCCAACGTCCTGACTTTC	CASSVAGASGANVLTF
TRBV6-5	13	TRBJ1-2	.	.	TGTGCCAGCAGTTACTCAGGGCTCTATGGCTACACCTTC	CASSYSGLYGYTF
TRBV28	12	TRBJ2-7	once	.	TGTGCCAGCAGTACAGGAGCCTACGAGCAGTACTTC	CASSTGAYEQYF
TRBV7-6	17	TRBJ2-7	.	.	TGTGCCAGCAGCTTAGGGGCCTCAATTCGTTCCTCCTACGAGCAGTACTTC	CASSLGASIRSSYEQYF
TRBV6-2/TRBV6-3	11	TRBJ2-7	.	.	TGTGCCAGCAGTCCATCCTACGAGCAGTACTTC	CASSPSYEQYF
TRBV4-1	14	TRBJ2-2	.	.	TGCGCCAGCAGCCTGAGGGGGTTAACCGGGGAGCTGTTTTTT	CASSLRGLTGELFF
TRBV30	14	TRBJ1-1	.	TRBD1	TGTGCCTGGACTCGGACAGGGACGGACACTGAAGCTTTCTTT	CAWTRTGTDTEAFF
TRBV6-5	12	TRBJ1-2	.	.	TGTGCCAGCAGTAGCATCGAGTGGGGCTACACCTTC	CASSSIEWGYTF
TRBV10-3	15	TRBJ1-3	.	TRBD1	TGTGCCATCAGTAAGGACAGGATTTTTGGAAACACCATATATTTT	CAISKDRIFGNTIYF
TRBV7-6	16	TRBJ1-1	.	TRBD1	TGTGCCAGCAGCCCCTGGGACAGCGGAGGGTACACTGAAGCTTTCTTT	CASSPWDSGGYTEAFF
TRBV9	16	TRBJ1-1	.	.	TGTGCCAGCAGCGTAGAGGTGGAGGCTATGAACACTGAAGCTTTCTTT	CASSVEVEAMNTEAFF
TRBV27	16	TRBJ2-7	once	TRBD2	TGTGCCAGCAGTCTCAGACTAGCGGGAGGGGCCTACGAGCAGTACTTC	CASSLRLAGGAYEQYF
TRBV28	14	TRBJ2-1	.	.	TGTGCCAGCAGCTTTACAGGGCTAGGCAATGAGCAGTTCTTC	CASSFTGLGNEQFF
TRBV6-4	13	TRBJ1-1	.	TRBD1	TGTGCCAGCAGTATAGACAGGGTAACCGAAGCTTTCTTT	CASSIDRVTEAFF
TRBV19	13	TRBJ2-7	.	TRBD2	TGTGCCAGTAGTAAGGCTAGCGGGGGCAATCAGCACTTC	CASSKASGGNQHF
TRBV24-1	17	TRBJ2-2	.	TRBD2	TGTGCCACCAGTGATTTAGCCCACGGACTAGGTCCCGGGGAGCTGTTTTTT	CATSDLAHGLGPGELFF
TRBV19	15	TRBJ2-3	.	.	TGTGCCAGTAGTTCATGGGACACCCGCGCAGATACGCAGTATTTT	CASSSWDTRADTQYF
TRBV13	14	TRBJ2-3	once	TRBD2	TGTGCCAGCAGCCTCCCGACTAGCGCAGATACGCAGTATTTT	CASSLPTSADTQYF
TRBV7-7	14	TRBJ2-2	.	.	TGTGCTAGCAGCCTGGACCCGAACACCGGGGAGCTGTTTTTT	CASSLDPNTGELFF
TRBV6-2/TRBV6-3	16	TRBJ2-1	.	.	TGTGCCAGCAGCTCCCTGGAGTCATGGGGGCTCAATGAGCAGTTCTTC	CASSSLESWGLNEQFF
TRBV14	16	TRBJ2-2	.	TRBD1	TGTGCCAGCAGCCACAAAGACAGGGGAATTACCGGGGAGCTGTTTTTT	CASSHKDRGITGELFF
TRBV3-1/TRBV3-2	14	TRBJ2-4	.	TRBD1	TGTGCCAGCCGGGACAGGTATACCAAAAACATTCAGTACTTC	CASRDRYTKNIQYF
TRBV11-2	13	TRBJ2-5	.	TRBD1	TGTGCCTCGGAAAGGGGGCCGGGGGAGACCCAGTACTTC	CASERGPGETQYF
TRBV12-3/TRBV12-4	12	TRBJ1-2	few	.	TGTGCCAGCAGTTTACATAACTATGGCTACACCTTC	CASSLHNYGYTF
TRBV2	12	TRBJ2-3	.	.	TGTGCCAGCAGTGAAGAGGGAGATACGCAGTATTTT	CASSEEGDTQYF
TRBV5-6	14	TRBJ2-7	.	.	TGTGCCAGCAGCTATGGGACAAGTCGCTACGAGCAGTACTTC	CASSYGTSRYEQYF
TRBV4-2	17	TRBJ1-1	.	TRBD1	TGTGCCAGCAGCCAAGGACAGGGGGCTGCTGGGAACACTGAAGCTTTCTTT	CASSQGQGAAGNTEAFF
TRBV15	15	TRBJ2-4	.	.	TGTGCCACCAGCAGAGATGGTAGCGCCAAAAACATTCAGTACTTC	CATSRDGSAKNIQYF
TRBV19	13	TRBJ1-1	once	.	TGTGCCAGTAGTATAGGGATGAACACTGAAGCTTTCTTT	CASSIGMNTEAFF
TRBV27	12	TRBJ2-1	.	.	TGTGCCAGCAGTTCAGTACCCAATGAGCAGTTCTTC	CASSSVPNEQFF
TRBV6-5	13	TRBJ1-1	once	.	TGTGCCAGCTCCGCAGGGAAGAACACTGAAGCTTTCTTT	CASSAGKNTEAFF
TRBV15	13	TRBJ1-4	.	.	TGTGCCACCAGCAGTGGAGTGGACTGGCCTGCGTTTTTT	CATSSGVDWPAFF
TRBV7-6	15	TRBJ2-3	.	.	TGTGCCAGCAGCTTAGTTGGCGGGCTCACAGATACGCAGTATTTT	CASSLVGGLTDTQYF
TRBV11-2	12	TRBJ1-2	.	.	TGTGCCAGCAGCTTAGTGCGTGGCGGCTACACCTTC	CASSLVRGGYTF
TRBV5-1	14	TRBJ2-7	.	TRBD1	TGCGCCAGCAGCTTGGACAGGGGGCGCTACGAGCAGTACTTC	CASSLDRGRYEQYF
TRBV7-2	15	TRBJ2-1	.	TRBD2	TGTGCCAGCAGCCTGGCCGGGAGGTCAGTCAATGAGCAGTTCTTC	CASSLAGRSVNEQFF
TRBV5-5	15	TRBJ2-7	.	TRBD2	TGTGCCAGCAGCTTGGAATGGGGGACTACCTACGAGCAGTACTTC	CASSLEWGTTYEQYF
TRBV20-1	11	TRBJ1-1	.	.	TGCAGCGCTTATCTGAACACTGAAGCTTTCTTT	CSAYLNTEAFF
TRBV9	16	TRBJ2-7	.	TRBD2	TGTGCCAGCAGCGTAGGCCCAGCGGGAGGGCCGGGGGAGCAGTACTTC	CASSVGPAGGPGEQYF
TRBV6-5	13	TRBJ2-1	once	TRBD2	TGTGCCAGCAGAAGGACTGGGGGGGAAGAGCAGTTCTTC	CASRRTGGEEQFF
TRBV5-1	13	TRBJ2-3	.	.	TGCGCCAGCAGCTTGGAGTATTTTGATACGCAGTATTTT	CASSLEYFDTQYF
TRBV10-3	14	TRBJ1-2	.	.	TGTGCCATCAGTGAATCGGGGGGGTTAGATGGCTACACCTTC	CAISESGGLDGYTF
TRBV10-1	14	TRBJ2-5	.	.	TGCGCCAGCAGCCAAAGGAGGGCAGAGGAGACCCAGTACTTC	CASSQRRAEETQYF
TRBV27	15	TRBJ2-5	once	TRBD2	TGTGCCAGCAGCCAGGGACTAGCACCCCGGGAGACCCAGTACTTC	CASSQGLAPRETQYF
TRBV10-3	12	TRBJ1-1	.	.	TGTGCCTCCGGAAGACAGGACACTGAAGCTTTCTTT	CASGRQDTEAFF
TRBV7-2	14	TRBJ1-3	.	.	TGTGCCAGCAGCTCGGGAGGGGTGGGAAACACCATATATTTT	CASSSGGVGNTIYF
TRBV29-1	13	TRBJ2-7	.	.	TGCAGCGTTCATGACAGGAGCTCCTACGAGCAGTACTTC	CSVHDRSSYEQYF
TRBV3-1/TRBV3-2	17	TRBJ2-2	.	TRBD1	TGTGCCAGCAGCCAAGAGGAGGGGACAGGGGACACCGGGGAGCTGTTTTTT	CASSQEEGTGDTGELFF
TRBV7-9	14	TRBJ2-5	.	.	TGTGCCAGCAGCTATAGCGAACAGAGGGAGACCCAGTACTTC	CASSYSEQRETQYF
TRBV5-1	15	TRBJ1-1	.	.	TGCGCCAGCAGCTTAACATCGACAGGTATTAAGGAAGCTTTCTTT	CASSLTSTGIKEAFF
TRBV6-5	13	TRBJ2-5	.	.	TGTGCCAGCGGACGGGGGTACCAAGAGACCCAGTACTTC	CASGRGYQETQYF